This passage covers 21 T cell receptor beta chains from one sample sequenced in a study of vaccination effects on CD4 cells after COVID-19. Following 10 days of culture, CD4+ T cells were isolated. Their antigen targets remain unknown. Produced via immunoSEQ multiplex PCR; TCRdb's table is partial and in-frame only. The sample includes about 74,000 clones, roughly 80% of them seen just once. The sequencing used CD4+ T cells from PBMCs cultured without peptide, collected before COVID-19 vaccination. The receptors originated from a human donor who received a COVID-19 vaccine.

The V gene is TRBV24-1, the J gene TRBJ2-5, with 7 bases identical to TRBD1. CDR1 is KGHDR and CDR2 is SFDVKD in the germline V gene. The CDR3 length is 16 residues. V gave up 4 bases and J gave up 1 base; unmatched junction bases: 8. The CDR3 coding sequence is TGTGCCACCAGTGACCGTACGACAGGGCCCCAAGAGACCCAGTACTTC. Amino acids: CATSDRTTGPQETQYF.

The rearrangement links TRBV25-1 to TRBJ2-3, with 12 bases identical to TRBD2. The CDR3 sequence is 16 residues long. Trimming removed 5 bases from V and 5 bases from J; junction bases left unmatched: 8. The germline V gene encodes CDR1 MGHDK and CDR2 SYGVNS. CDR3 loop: CASSTSSGGEKDTQYF. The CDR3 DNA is TGTGCCAGCAGTACTTCTAGCGGGGGGGAGAAAGATACGCAGTATTTT.

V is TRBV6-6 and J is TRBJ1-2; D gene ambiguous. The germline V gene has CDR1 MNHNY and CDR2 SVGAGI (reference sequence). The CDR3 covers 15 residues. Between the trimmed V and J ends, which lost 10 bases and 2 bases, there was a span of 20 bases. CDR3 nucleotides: TGTGCCACCCCGTCAACGGAGCCCTTAAACTATGGCTACACCTTC. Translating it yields CATPSTEPLNYGYTF.

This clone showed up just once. CDR3 loop: CASSPGQGDSGANVLTF. CDR3 nucleotides: TGTGCCAGTAGTCCCGGACAGGGAGACTCTGGGGCCAACGTCCTGACTTTC. This chain links TRBV19 with TRBJ2-6, with 8 bases aligning to TRBD1. This CDR3 spans 17 amino acids. From germline, CDR1 is LNHDA and CDR2 SQIVND (reference sequence). J gave up 0 bases and V 5 bases, and 6 bases lay outside the gene matches. The whole variable domain, remainder taken from reference TRBV19 and TRBJ2-6, is DGGITQSPKYLFRKEGQNVTLSCEQNLNHDAMYWYRQDPGQGLRLIYYSQIVNDFQKGDIAEGYSVSREKKESFPLTVTSAQKNPTAFYLCASSPGQGDSGANVLTFGAGSRLTVL.

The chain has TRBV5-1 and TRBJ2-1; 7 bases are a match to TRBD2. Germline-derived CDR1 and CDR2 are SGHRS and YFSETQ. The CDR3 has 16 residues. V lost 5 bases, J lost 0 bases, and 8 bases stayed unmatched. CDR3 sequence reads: CASSSLTGGSYNEQFF. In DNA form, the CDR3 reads TGCGCCAGCAGTTCCCTGACGGGGGGCTCCTACAATGAGCAGTTCTTC.

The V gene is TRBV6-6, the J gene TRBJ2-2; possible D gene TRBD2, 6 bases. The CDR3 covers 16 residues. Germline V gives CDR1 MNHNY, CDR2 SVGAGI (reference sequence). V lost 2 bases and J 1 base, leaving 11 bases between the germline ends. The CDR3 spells CASSYGGLGNTGELFF. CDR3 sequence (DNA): TGTGCCAGCAGTTACGGGGGACTGGGGAACACCGGGGAGCTGTTTTTT.

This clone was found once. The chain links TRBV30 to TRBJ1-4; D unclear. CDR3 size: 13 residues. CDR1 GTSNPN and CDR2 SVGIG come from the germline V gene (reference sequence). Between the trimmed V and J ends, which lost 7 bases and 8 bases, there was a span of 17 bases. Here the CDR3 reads CASRLNGREKLFF. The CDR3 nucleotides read TGTGCCTCGCGATTAAACGGTCGGGAAAAACTGTTTTTT.

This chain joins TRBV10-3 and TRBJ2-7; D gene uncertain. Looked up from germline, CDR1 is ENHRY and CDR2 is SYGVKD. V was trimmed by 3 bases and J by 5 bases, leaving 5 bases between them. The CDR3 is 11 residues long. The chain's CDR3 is CAISDGDEQYV. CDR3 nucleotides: TGTGCCATCAGTGACGGAGACGAGCAGTACGTC.

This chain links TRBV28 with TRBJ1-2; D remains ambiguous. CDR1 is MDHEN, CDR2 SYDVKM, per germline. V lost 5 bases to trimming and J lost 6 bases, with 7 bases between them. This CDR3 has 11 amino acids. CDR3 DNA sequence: TGTGCCAGCAGTAACTGGGATGGCTACACCTTC. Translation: CASSNWDGYTF.

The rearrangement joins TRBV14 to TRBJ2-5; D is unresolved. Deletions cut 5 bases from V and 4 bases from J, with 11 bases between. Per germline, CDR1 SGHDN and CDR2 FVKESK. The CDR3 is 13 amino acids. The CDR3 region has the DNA TGTGCCAGCAGCGGTCCCTGGGGAGAGACCCAGTACTTC. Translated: CASSGPWGETQYF.

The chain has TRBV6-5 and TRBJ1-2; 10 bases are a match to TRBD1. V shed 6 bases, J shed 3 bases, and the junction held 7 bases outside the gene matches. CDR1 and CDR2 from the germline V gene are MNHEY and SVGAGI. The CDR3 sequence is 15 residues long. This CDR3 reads CASRHGTGVYYGYTF. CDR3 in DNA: TGTGCCAGCAGGCACGGGACAGGGGTTTACTATGGCTACACCTTC.

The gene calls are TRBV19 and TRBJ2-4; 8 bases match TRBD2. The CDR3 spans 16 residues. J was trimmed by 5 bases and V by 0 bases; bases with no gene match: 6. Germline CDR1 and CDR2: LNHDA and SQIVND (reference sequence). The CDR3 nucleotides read TGTGCCAGTAGTATAGACGGGGGGGGAAACCAAAACATTCAGTACTTC. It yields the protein CASSIDGGGNQNIQYF.

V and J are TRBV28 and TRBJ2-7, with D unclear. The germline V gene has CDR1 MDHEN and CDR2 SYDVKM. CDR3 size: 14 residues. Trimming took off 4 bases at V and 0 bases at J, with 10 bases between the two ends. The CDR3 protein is CASSSPIPSYEQYV. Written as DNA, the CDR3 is TGTGCCAGCAGTTCGCCAATCCCCTCCTACGAGCAGTACGTC.

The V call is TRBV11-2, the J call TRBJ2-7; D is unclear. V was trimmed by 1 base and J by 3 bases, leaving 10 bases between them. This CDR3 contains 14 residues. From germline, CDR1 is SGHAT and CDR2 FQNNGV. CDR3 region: CASSLADKGYEQYV. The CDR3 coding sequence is TGTGCCAGCAGCTTAGCAGACAAGGGCTACGAGCAGTACGTC.

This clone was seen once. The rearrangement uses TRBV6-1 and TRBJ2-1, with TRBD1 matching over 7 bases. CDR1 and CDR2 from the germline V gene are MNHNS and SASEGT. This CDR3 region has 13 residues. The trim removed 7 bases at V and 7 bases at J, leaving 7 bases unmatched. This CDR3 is CASKQGISNEQFF. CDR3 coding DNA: TGTGCCAGCAAACAGGGGATTTCGAATGAGCAGTTCTTC.

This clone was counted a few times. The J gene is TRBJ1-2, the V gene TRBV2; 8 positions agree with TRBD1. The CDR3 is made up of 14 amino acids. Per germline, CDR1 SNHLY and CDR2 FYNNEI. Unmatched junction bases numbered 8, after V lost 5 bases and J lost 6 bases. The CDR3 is CASSRRDRWDGYTF. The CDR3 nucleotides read TGTGCCAGCAGTCGAAGGGACAGGTGGGATGGCTACACCTTC. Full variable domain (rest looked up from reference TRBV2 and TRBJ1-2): EPEVTQTPSHQVTQMGQEVILRCVPISNHLYFYWYRQILGQKVEFLVSFYNNEISEKSEIFDDQFSVERPDGSNFTLKIRSTKLEDSAMYFCASSRRDRWDGYTFGSGTRLTVV.

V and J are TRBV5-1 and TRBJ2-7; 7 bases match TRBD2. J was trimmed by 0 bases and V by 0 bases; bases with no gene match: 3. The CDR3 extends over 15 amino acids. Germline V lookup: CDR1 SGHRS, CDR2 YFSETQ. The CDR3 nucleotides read TGCGCCAGCAGCTTGGGGGGCGGGAGCTCCTACGAGCAGTACGTC. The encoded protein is CASSLGGGSSYEQYV.

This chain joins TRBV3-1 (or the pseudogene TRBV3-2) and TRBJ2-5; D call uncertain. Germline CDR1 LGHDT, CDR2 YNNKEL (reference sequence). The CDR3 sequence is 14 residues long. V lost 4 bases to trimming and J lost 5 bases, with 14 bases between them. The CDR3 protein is CASSPLDSSETQYF. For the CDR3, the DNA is TGTGCCAGCAGCCCCTTAGATTCGTCGGAGACCCAGTACTTC.

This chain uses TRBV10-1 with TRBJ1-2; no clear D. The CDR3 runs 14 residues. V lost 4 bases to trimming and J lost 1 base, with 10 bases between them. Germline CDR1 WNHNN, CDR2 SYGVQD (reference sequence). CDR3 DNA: TGCGCCAGCAGTGGATCAGGATTTAACTATGGCTACACCTTC. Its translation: CASSGSGFNYGYTF.

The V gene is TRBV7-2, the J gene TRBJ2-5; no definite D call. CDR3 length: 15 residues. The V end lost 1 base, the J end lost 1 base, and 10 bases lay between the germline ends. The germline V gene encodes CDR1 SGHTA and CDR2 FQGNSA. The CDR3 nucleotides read TGTGCCAGCAGCTTAGGTGGATCGGGCCAAGAGACCCAGTACTTC. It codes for CASSLGGSGQETQYF. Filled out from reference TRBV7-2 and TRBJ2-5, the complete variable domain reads GAGVSQSPSNKVTEKGKDVELRCDPISGHTALYWYRQSLGQGLEFLIYFQGNSAPDKSGLPSDRFSAERTGGSVSTLTIQRTQQEDSAVYLCASSLGGSGQETQYFGPGTRLLVL.

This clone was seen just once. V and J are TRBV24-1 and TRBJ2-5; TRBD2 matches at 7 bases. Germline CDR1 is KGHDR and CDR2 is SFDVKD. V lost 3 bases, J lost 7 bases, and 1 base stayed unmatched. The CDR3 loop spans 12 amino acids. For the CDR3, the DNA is TGTGCCACCAGTGATCCGGGGGGGACCCAGTACTTC. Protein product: CATSDPGGTQYF.